Shown below are 10 T cell receptor beta chains from a single sample sequenced in a study of blood T cell repertoires in COVID-19 (dated by TCRdb to the early 2020s). The protocol used for the library was the immunoSEQ multiplex PCR assay. TCRdb obtained this table from immuneACCESS and retained in-frame rearrangements with V and J assigned. These tables miss some clones; where compared with another copy, unresolved V genes account for less than half of the shortfall, and the remainder is unexplained. Present in this sample are 200,000 or so clones, roughly 88% of which were seen just once. The ten largest clones capture 3% to 4.5% of the sample. Sequenced input: PBMCs or T cells enriched from blood (not recorded which). These receptors were taken from a woman in her 40s with acute COVID-19.

The V and J genes are TRBV15 and TRBJ1-1; D might be TRBD1 (5 bases). CDR3 size: 14 residues. CDR1 is LNHNV and CDR2 is YYDKDF in the germline V gene (reference sequence). The V and J ends lost 3 bases and 4 bases respectively, with 12 bases between them. The CDR3 loop reads CATSSQGGGTEAFF. In DNA form, the CDR3 reads TGTGCCACCAGCAGCCAGGGCGGTGGCACTGAAGCTTTCTTT.

The chain couples TRBV19 to TRBJ2-7; 7 nucleotides match TRBD1. The germline CDR1 and CDR2 sequences are LNHDA and SQIVND (reference sequence). The ends lost 5 bases at V and 5 bases at J; junction bases unmatched: 6. This CDR3 is 13 amino acids long. This CDR3 reads CASSLMTGNEQYF. CDR3 coding DNA: TGTGCCAGTAGTCTCATGACAGGGAACGAGCAGTACTTC.

In DNA form, the CDR3 reads TGTGCCAGTAGTACCTACGCGGGAAGCTCCTATAATTCACCCCTCCACTTT. This translates into CASSTYAGSSYNSPLHF. The chain links TRBV19 to TRBJ1-6, with D uncertain. V lost 4 bases to trimming and J lost 0 bases, with 13 bases between them. The CDR3 sequence is 17 residues long. In germline, CDR1 is LNHDA, CDR2 SQIVND (reference sequence).

This rearrangement joins TRBV10-3 to TRBJ2-5; D is possibly TRBD2 (5 bases). This CDR3 has 16 amino acids. Germline CDR1 ENHRY, CDR2 SYGVKD. Trimming pared 0 bases from V and 9 bases from J, leaving 20 bases between. In DNA, the CDR3 is TGTGCCATCAGTGAGTCGAGTGGACTTCCACCGGAGCCCCAGTACTTC. Amino acids: CAISESSGLPPEPQYF.

V usage is TRBV19 and J usage is TRBJ2-1, with 7 bases fitting TRBD1. The CDR3 has 13 amino acids. After removal of 7 bases from V and 8 bases from J, the junction contained 8 bases not matched to a gene. Germline values: CDR1 LNHDA, CDR2 SQIVND (reference sequence). The CDR3 loop reads CASNRGPRDEQFF. CDR3 nucleotides: TGTGCCAGTAATAGGGGGCCCAGGGATGAGCAGTTCTTC.

J is TRBJ1-2 and V is TRBV2; D remains unclear. V was cut by 6 bases and J by 7 bases, with 18 bases left in between. This CDR3 spans 14 amino acids. CDR1 and CDR2 (germline): SNHLY, FYNNEI. This CDR3 reads CASRLDYSGRGYTF. In DNA, the CDR3 is TGTGCCAGCAGACTGGACTACTCAGGTCGTGGCTACACCTTC.

The DNA of the CDR3 is TGCGCCAGCAGTCAGCACGGAACAGGGGGCAGGGAGCAGTTCTTC. Translation gives CASSQHGTGGREQFF. This chain uses TRBV23-1 with TRBJ2-1; 9 nucleotides match TRBD1. Being an ORF, TRBV23-1 has a function that is uncertain. The V segment lost 3 bases and the J segment 10 bases; nucleotides outside the gene matches: 10. This CDR3 is 15 amino acids long.

The chain is built from TRBV4-1 and TRBJ1-2; D might be TRBD1 (6 bases). The CDR3 is 13 amino acids. Germline CDR1 MGHRA, CDR2 YSYEKL. V was trimmed by 2 bases and J by 4 bases, leaving 8 bases between them. The CDR3 DNA sequence: TGCGCCAGCAGCCAAAGGGGGACCTATGGCTACACCTTC. This gives the protein CASSQRGTYGYTF.

This chain uses TRBV6-5 with TRBJ1-2, with D perhaps matching TRBD1 (6 bases). In germline, CDR1 is MNHEY, CDR2 SVGAGI. This CDR3 is 13 amino acids long. Trimming cost V 6 bases and J 4 bases, with 12 bases left between them. This CDR3 reads CASSLGGLYGYTF. CDR3 bases: TGTGCCAGCAGCCTAGGGGGTCTCTATGGCTACACCTTC.

The V call is TRBV2, the J call TRBJ1-4; no reliable D call. This CDR3 has 13 amino acids. CDR1 SNHLY and CDR2 FYNNEI come from the germline V gene. V dropped 7 bases and J dropped 8 bases, with 14 bases sitting between them. CDR3 residues: CASTEAAGEKLFF. CDR3 sequence (DNA): TGTGCCAGCACAGAGGCGGCGGGAGAAAAACTGTTTTTT. The full variable domain, its missing parts supplied by reference TRBV2 and TRBJ1-4, is EPEVTQTPSHQVTQMGQEVILRCVPISNHLYFYWYRQILGQKVEFLVSFYNNEISEKSEIFDDQFSVERPDGSNFTLKIRSTKLEDSAMYFCASTEAAGEKLFFGSGTQLSVL.